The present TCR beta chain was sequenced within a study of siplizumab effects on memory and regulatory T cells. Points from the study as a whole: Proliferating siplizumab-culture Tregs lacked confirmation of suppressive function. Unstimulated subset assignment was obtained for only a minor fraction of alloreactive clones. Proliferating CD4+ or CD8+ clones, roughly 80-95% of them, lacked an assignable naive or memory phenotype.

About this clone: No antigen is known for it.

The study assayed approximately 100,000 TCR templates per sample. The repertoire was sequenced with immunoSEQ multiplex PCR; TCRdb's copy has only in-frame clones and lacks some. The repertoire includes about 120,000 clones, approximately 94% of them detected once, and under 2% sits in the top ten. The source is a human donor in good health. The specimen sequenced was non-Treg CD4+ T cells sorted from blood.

This CDR3 is CASSETGNGYTF. The CDR3 DNA sequence: TGTGCCAGCAGTGAAACAGGGAATGGCTACACCTTC. V gene TRBV2 combines with J gene TRBJ1-2; a weak D match, TRBD1 (6 bases). Germline V lookup: CDR1 SNHLY, CDR2 FYNNEI. This CDR3 comprises 12 residues. V was shortened by 2 bases and J by 6 bases, with 7 bases between the two germline ends.